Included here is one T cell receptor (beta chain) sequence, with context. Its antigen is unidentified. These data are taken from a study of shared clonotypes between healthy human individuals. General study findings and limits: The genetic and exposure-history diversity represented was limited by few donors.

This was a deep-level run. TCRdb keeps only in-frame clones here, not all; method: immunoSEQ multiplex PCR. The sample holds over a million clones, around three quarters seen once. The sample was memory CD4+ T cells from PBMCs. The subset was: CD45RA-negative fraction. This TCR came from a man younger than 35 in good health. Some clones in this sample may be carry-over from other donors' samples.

The CDR3, as DNA: TGTGCCAGCAGCCGGTTCGGGGGCACTGAAGCTTTCTTT. Encoded protein: CASSRFGGTEAFF. The rearrangement joins TRBV11-1 to TRBJ1-1; a weak D match, TRBD1 (5 bases). V gave up 5 bases and J gave up 4 bases, with 11 bases separating them. Looked up from germline, CDR1 is SGHAT and CDR2 is FQDESV (reference sequence). This CDR3 spans 13 amino acids.